This TCR beta chain was observed in a study of blood T cell repertoires in COVID-19. Study information: There were acute and convalescent COVID-19 samples, and they came from the United States, Italy and Spain. From T cells, B-cell-depleted T cells, or PBMCs came the material, which was cDNA or gDNA.

Per the study methods: Nucleated cell number was recorded as an estimate derived from reference gene primer amplification. Sequencing used immunoSEQ multiplex PCR; TCRdb keeps in-frame clones, though not all of them. For V, J and clone size, that table is used; D and trimming come from the DNA. The data show about 170,000 clones, over 80% seen once. The CDR3 extends over 15 amino acids. Germline loops: CDR1 SNHLY, CDR2 FYNNEI. V was clipped by 8 bases and J by 4 bases, with 17 bases between them. The sequence derives from a woman aged 60-75 years with acute or convalescent COVID-19. The V and J genes are TRBV2 and TRBJ2-2; D might be TRBD1 (5 bases). Material for sequencing was peripheral blood. The CDR3: CASAVGLKLTGELFF. DNA of the CDR3: TGTGCCAGCGCCGTGGGGCTAAAACTCACCGGGGAGCTGTTTTTT.